These 7 T cell receptor beta chains were all obtained from the same sample, sequenced in a study of T cells in localized non-small cell lung cancer. Data came from immunoSEQ multiplex PCR; TCRdb stores just in-frame clones and leaves some out. The table has 25,000 to 35,000 clones, 65% to 85% seen once; the top ten hold approximately 5.4%. The sequences come from peripheral blood mononuclear cells, collected before any cancer treatment. The source is a man aged 40-75 years with stage III lung adenocarcinoma.

This chain joins TRBV28 and TRBJ1-6, with a tentative D call TRBD1 (6 bases). CDR1 is MDHEN, CDR2 SYDVKM, per germline. V shed 1 base and J shed 9 bases, with 19 bases lying between them. The CDR3 consists of 17 residues. The DNA for the CDR3 is TGTGCCAGCAGTTTATTGGGGTGGGAGGGGGGAATTTCACCCCTCCACTTT. Encoded protein: CASSLLGWEGGISPLHF. The full variable domain, in which reference TRBV28 and TRBJ1-6 provide the parts outside the CDR3, is DVKVTQSSRYLVKRTGEKVFLECVQDMDHENMFWYRQDPGLGLRLIYFSYDVKMKEKGDIPEGYSVSREKKERFSLILESASTNQTSMYLCASSLLGWEGGISPLHFGNGTRLTVT.

The chain has TRBV5-4 and TRBJ2-3, with D perhaps matching TRBD2 (5 bases). This CDR3 spans 16 amino acids. V shed 3 bases and J shed 0 bases, with 14 bases lying between them. CDR1 and CDR2 (germline): SGHNT, YYREEE (reference sequence). This chain's CDR3 is CASSSVKRASTDTQYF. CDR3 in DNA: TGTGCCAGCAGCTCTGTGAAGAGGGCAAGCACAGATACGCAGTATTTT.

This sequence joins TRBV10-3 and TRBJ2-2; no reliable D call. The CDR3 extends over 16 amino acids. Trimming removed 0 bases from V and 0 bases from J, with 8 bases in between. From germline, CDR1 is ENHRY and CDR2 SYGVKD. This chain's CDR3 is CAISESHFANTGELFF. DNA for the CDR3: TGTGCCATCAGTGAGTCACATTTCGCGAACACCGGGGAGCTGTTTTTT.

This clone was counted only a few times. The chain recombines TRBV29-1 with TRBJ1-2; TRBD1 is a possible D gene (6 bases). The germline V gene has CDR1 SQVTM and CDR2 ANQGSEA. This CDR3 contains 11 residues. The germline V and J ends were trimmed by 3 bases and 8 bases, with 10 bases remaining between them. The CDR3 DNA reads TGCAGCGTTGAGGAGAGGGGGGGCTACACCTTC. Translation gives CSVEERGGYTF.

The rearrangement uses TRBV18 and TRBJ1-5; 10 bases fit TRBD1. Germline-derived CDR1 and CDR2 are KGHSH and LQKENI. The CDR3 covers 13 residues. Losses at the gene ends were 4 bases for V and 8 bases for J; bases not matched to a gene: 2. DNA for the CDR3: TGTGCCAGCTCACAGGACAGGGGGGAGCCCCAGCATTTT. As protein: CASSQDRGEPQHF.

The rearrangement links TRBV10-3 to TRBJ1-4, with TRBD1 matching over 7 bases. J lost 5 bases, V lost 10 bases, and 10 bases had no gene match. CDR3 size: 14 residues. Germline CDR1 is ENHRY and CDR2 is SYGVKD. The CDR3 loop is CATAAQGLNEKLFF. In nucleotides, the CDR3 is TGTGCCACCGCGGCACAGGGGTTAAATGAAAAACTGTTTTTT.

This clone appeared once. This sequence joins TRBV18 and TRBJ2-5; TRBD1 matches at 10 bases. V shed 4 bases, J shed 1 base, and the junction held 3 bases outside the gene matches. The germline V gene has CDR1 KGHSH and CDR2 LQKENI. The CDR3 totals 15 residues. The CDR3 sequence: CASSQGQGSQETQYF. The CDR3 DNA reads as TGTGCCAGCTCACAGGGACAGGGGAGCCAAGAGACCCAGTACTTC. Variable domain in full (rest from reference TRBV18 and TRBJ2-5): NAGVMQNPRHLVRRRGQEARLRCSPMKGHSHVYWYRQLPEEGLKFMVYLQKENIIDESGMPKERFSAEFPKEGPSILRIQQVVRGDSAAYFCASSQGQGSQETQYFGPGTRLLVL.